Following are 6 T cell receptor beta chains from one sample sequenced in a study of cytomegalovirus exposure and HLA in healthy donors. The PCR employed 60 Vbeta primers together with 13 Jbeta primers. Sequencing used immunoSEQ multiplex PCR; TCRdb keeps in-frame clones, though not all of them. The profile covers roughly 130,000 clones, with around 71% appearing a single time and about 3% taken by the ten largest. The sequencing sample was made of PBMCs. All receptors derive from a woman aged 60-75 years in good health and CMV-seropositive.

The table lists this clone with a count of one. The chain joins TRBV5-4 to TRBJ1-6; D gene unclear. The CDR3 contains 13 residues. Trimming removed 7 bases at V and 6 bases at J, with 11 bases between. CDR1 is SGHNT and CDR2 is YYREEE in the germline V gene (reference sequence). This CDR3 reads CASGREGNSPLHF. The CDR3 nucleotides read TGTGCCAGCGGCCGGGAGGGTAATTCACCCCTCCACTTT.

The chain combines TRBV4-1 with TRBJ2-5; 10 bases fit TRBD1. The germline CDR1 and CDR2 sequences are MGHRA and YSYEKL. The CDR3 spans 17 residues. The junction had 12 bases not matched to a gene; V was cut back by 3 bases and J by 5 bases. The CDR3 loop reads CASSQGVGTGVWETQYF. In nucleotides, the CDR3 is TGCGCCAGCAGCCAGGGGGTCGGGACAGGGGTTTGGGAGACCCAGTACTTC.

The CDR3 DNA sequence: TGCGCCAGCAGCTTGGGGCCTCAAGAGACCCAGTACTTC. It codes for CASSLGPQETQYF. V is TRBV5-1 and J is TRBJ2-5; D is unclear. CDR3 length equals 13 residues. Germline V lookup: CDR1 SGHRS, CDR2 YFSETQ. Trimming took off 0 bases at V and 2 bases at J, with 5 bases between the two ends.

V usage is TRBV5-1 and J usage is TRBJ1-1; D is undetermined. The CDR3 runs 15 residues. Germline CDR1 and CDR2: SGHRS and YFSETQ. V was clipped by 0 bases and J by 6 bases, with 15 bases between them. The CDR3 DNA sequence: TGCGCCAGCAGCTTGGAGCTGCTCTCCTCTCCTGAAGCTTTCTTT. It encodes CASSLELLSSPEAFF.

The rearrangement links TRBV4-1 to TRBJ2-5; 9 nucleotides agree with TRBD2. The CDR3 contains 15 residues. V lost 3 bases, J lost 2 bases, and 4 bases stayed unmatched. Germline CDR1 and CDR2: MGHRA and YSYEKL. The CDR3 sequence: CASSQVAGEQETQYF. CDR3 bases: TGCGCCAGCAGCCAGGTAGCGGGGGAACAAGAGACCCAGTACTTC.

J is TRBJ1-5 and V is TRBV2; D gene unclear. CDR1 is SNHLY, CDR2 FYNNEI, per germline. V was pared by 3 bases and J by 6 bases, with 12 bases between. The CDR3 loop spans 14 amino acids. CDR3 sequence reads: CASSDMLGSQPQHF. CDR3 DNA: TGTGCCAGCAGTGATATGTTAGGGAGTCAGCCCCAGCATTTT.